Listed below are T cell receptor beta chains from one sample, sequenced in a study of blood T cells in healthy people across ages. TCRdb analysed the 5' RACE reads with MiXCR anew, one entry per CDR3 protein. The sample includes about 1.4 million distinct CDR3 sequences, almost 60% of them seen just once. Material for sequencing was blood. Every receptor here comes from a man between 18 and 35 years old in good health. Each CDR3 is given with its conserved first and last residue. D genes are given only for firm matches. Not every row has a clone size; where given, it reads once, few, many or a size class.

j_call v_call clone_size cdr3_length d_call cdr3_nt cdr3_aa
TRBJ1-2 TRBV28 NA 15 TRBD1 TGTGCCAGCAGCCGGGGACAGGGGAAGGGTGATGGCTACACCTTC CASSRGQGKGDGYTF
TRBJ2-3 TRBV7-6 NA 13 NA TGTGCCAGCAGCCAAGATCATCTGGATACGCAGTATTTT CASSQDHLDTQYF
TRBJ2-1 TRBV5-1 NA 15 TRBD2 TGCGCCAGCAGCACCAGCGGGGGGCTCTACAATGAGCAGTTCTTC CASSTSGGLYNEQFF
TRBJ2-7 TRBV29-1 few 12 NA TGCAGCCCGACAGGAAAATCCTACGAGCAGTACTTC CSPTGKSYEQYF
TRBJ1-1 TRBV11-2 NA 13 NA TGTGCCAGCAGCTTAGGGGCAGTGACCGAAGCTTTCTTT CASSLGAVTEAFF
TRBJ2-7 TRBV7-2 NA 12 NA TGTGCCAGCAGTTTCTCTTTCGGCGAGCAGTACTTC CASSFSFGEQYF
TRBJ2-1 TRBV4-1 NA 14 NA TGCGCCAGCAGCCAAGAAGGTGGGGCGGTTGAGCAGTTCTTC CASSQEGGAVEQFF
TRBJ2-1 TRBV28 NA 14 NA TGTGCCAGCAGGAGGAGTGGAGGAGGGGGCGGTCAGTTCTTC CASRRSGGGGGQFF
TRBJ2-5 TRBV24-1 NA 21 TRBD2 TGTGCCACCAGTGATTTGCCGAAAGAAACTAGCGGGTTCGGGTACCAAGAGACCCAGTACTTC CATSDLPKETSGFGYQETQYF
TRBJ1-6 TRBV3-1 NA 12 NA TGTGCCAGCACCCGGGCTAATTCACCCCTCCACTTT CASTRANSPLHF
TRBJ2-1 TRBV12-3/TRBV12-4 few 17 TRBD2 TGTGCCAGCTTGGGCCTAGCGGGCGCTTTGGGGTACAATGAGCAGTTCTTC CASLGLAGALGYNEQFF
TRBJ2-1 TRBV20-1 NA 15 NA TGCAGTGCTAGCAAGGGACCCCCAGGTTACAATGAGCAGTTCTTC CSASKGPPGYNEQFF
TRBJ2-5 TRBV7-2 NA 16 TRBD2 TGTGCCAGCAGCTCGACTAGCGGGGGGCCCCCCAATGAGCAGTACTTC CASSSTSGGPPNEQYF
TRBJ1-2 TRBV20-1 NA 14 TRBD1 TGCAGTGCTAGTACCACAGGGGGCGGCTATGGCTACACCTTC CSASTTGGGYGYTF
TRBJ2-6 TRBV30 once 13 NA TGTGCCTGGACGTACTCTGGGGCCAACGTCCTGACTTTC CAWTYSGANVLTF
TRBJ1-2 TRBV29-1 many 13 NA TGCAGCGTCGACCCACAAGCTAACTATGGCTACACCTTC CSVDPQANYGYTF
TRBJ1-2 TRBV5-5 NA 14 NA TGTGCCAGCAGCTTGGAAGGGAGGGTATCTGGCTACACCTTC CASSLEGRVSGYTF
TRBJ1-5 TRBV28 NA 16 TRBD1 TGTGCCAGCAGTTTCCGGGACAGGGGAGGCGGTCAGCCCCAGCATTTT CASSFRDRGGGQPQHF
TRBJ2-7 TRBV20-1 NA 14 TRBD2 TGCAGTGTATTGGGACGGGACTACACCTACGAGCAGTACTTC CSVLGRDYTYEQYF
TRBJ2-1 TRBV9 NA 13 TRBD1 TGTGCCAGCAGCCAGGGACAGACGAATGAGCAGTTCTTC CASSQGQTNEQFF
TRBJ2-7 TRBV5-6 NA 19 TRBD1 TGTGCCAGCAGCTTGACCCTTAGGGGGCGCAAAAGGTCTCGCTACGAGCAGTACTTC CASSLTLRGRKRSRYEQYF
TRBJ2-7 TRBV20-1 NA 13 TRBD2 TGCAGTGCAAGCACTAGCGGGGCCTACGAGCAGTACTTC CSASTSGAYEQYF
TRBJ2-1 TRBV4-3 NA 15 NA TGCGCCAGCAGACCCCAGGGAAACCCTATCAATGAGCAGTTCTTC CASRPQGNPINEQFF
TRBJ2-7 TRBV15 few 16 TRBD1 TGTGCCACCAGCGACGTGGGACAGGGGGTCTCCTACGAGCAGTACTTC CATSDVGQGVSYEQYF
TRBJ1-2 TRBV20-1 NA 14 NA TGCAGTGCTAGTGATAGCGGCCATTTTATTGTCGACACCTTC CSASDSGHFIVDTF
TRBJ2-7 TRBV5-6 NA 16 TRBD1 TGTGCCAGCAGCCCGTACTCCGGGACAGGGGCCTACGAGCAGTACTTC CASSPYSGTGAYEQYF
TRBJ1-6 TRBV4-1 NA 19 NA TGCGCCAGCAGCCAAGCCCACCATGAGGGCAGCACCTATAATTCACCCCTCCACTTT CASSQAHHEGSTYNSPLHF